The TCR beta chain under discussion was sequenced for a study of T cell changes during pregnancy in multiple sclerosis. The CDR3 has 15 residues. From germline, CDR1 is MNHNS and CDR2 SASEGT. J gave up 7 bases and V 0 bases, and 1 base lay outside the gene matches. The table came from immunoSEQ multiplex PCR; TCRdb's copy has only in-frame clones and leaves some out. The repertoire has fewer than 40,000 clones, about nine tenths of them found once; the top ten carry about 4.3%. The receptor's source is a female donor with multiple sclerosis, enrolled in a pregnancy study. The chain recombines TRBV6-1 with TRBJ1-6, with TRBD1 matching over 9 bases. The specimen was CD8+ T cells from peripheral blood mononuclear cells, collected after pregnancy. CDR3 loop: CASSEAGTGNSPLHF. The DNA for the CDR3 is TGTGCCAGCAGTGAAGCGGGGACAGGGAATTCACCCCTCCACTTT.